This T cell receptor beta chain was captured by sequencing in a study of T cell clonality in common variable immunodeficiency. Study findings and constraints: TCRbeta clonality was increased in CVID versus healthy controls. Shared TCRbeta clones were fewer between CVID subjects than controls. CVID patient heterogeneity limited repertoire-clinical complication correlations.

This CDR3 has 15 amino acids. Germline V gene data show CDR1 as SGHKS and CDR2 as YYEKEE (reference sequence). V dropped 4 bases and J dropped 7; count of bases not matched to a gene: 6. The repertoire was sequenced with immunoSEQ multiplex PCR; TCRdb's copy has only in-frame clones and lacks some. Sampling found approximately 30,000 clones, none seen once. This clone was counted many times. What it recognizes is unknown. The DNA ends 3 residues before the CDR3 does, and the rest of the CDR3 is filled in from the germline J gene. Specimen: peripheral blood mononuclear cells. This sequence originates from a person between 18 and 69 years old in good health. This chain joins TRBV5-5 and TRBJ2-2; 11 bases are a match to TRBD1. Incomplete CDR3 DNA: TGTGCCAGCAGCATAGGACAGGGGGCTATCGGGGAG. Translated, it gives CASSIGQGAIGE. The whole CDR3 sequence reads CASSIGQGAIGELFF.